The clone carrying this T cell receptor (beta chain) came up many times. The antigen remains unidentified. The V end lost 5 bases, the J end lost 4 bases, and 9 bases lay between the germline ends. CDR1 and CDR2 (germline): DFQATT, SNEGSKA (reference sequence). The CDR3 totals 12 residues. The data were obtained in a study of breast tumors, draining lymph nodes, adjacent tissues. Breast cancer patients provided tissue from their axillary draining lymph nodes. Findings and limits, study-wide: Luminal-like breast cancer showed significantly greater tumor-nontumor repertoire similarity than basal-like breast cancer did.

TCRdb reprocessed the multiplex PCR reads via MiXCR and lists one record per CDR3 protein. The sample has approximately 210,000 distinct CDR3 sequences; around 34% are singletons. This clonotype originated in a female donor with breast cancer. Some clones in this sample may be carry-over from other donors' samples. This sequence joins TRBV20-1 and TRBJ2-1, with D perhaps matching TRBD2 (5 bases). Sequencing was carried out using axillary lymph node tissue. The CDR3 coding sequence is TGCAGTGCTCAGGACTTTTACAATGAGCAGTTCTTC. Translated, it gives CSAQDFYNEQFF.